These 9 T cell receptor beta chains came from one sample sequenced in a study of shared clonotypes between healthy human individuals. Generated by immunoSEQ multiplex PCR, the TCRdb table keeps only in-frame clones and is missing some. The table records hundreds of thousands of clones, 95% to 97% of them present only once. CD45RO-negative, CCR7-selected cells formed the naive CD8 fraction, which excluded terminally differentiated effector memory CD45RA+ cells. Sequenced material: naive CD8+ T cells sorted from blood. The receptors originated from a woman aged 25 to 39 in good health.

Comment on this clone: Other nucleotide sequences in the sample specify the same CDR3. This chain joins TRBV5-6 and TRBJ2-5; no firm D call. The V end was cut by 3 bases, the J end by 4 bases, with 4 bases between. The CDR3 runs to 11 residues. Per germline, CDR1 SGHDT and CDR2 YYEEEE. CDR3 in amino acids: CASSSGETQYF. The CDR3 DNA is TGTGCCAGCAGCTCTGGAGAGACCCAGTACTTC.

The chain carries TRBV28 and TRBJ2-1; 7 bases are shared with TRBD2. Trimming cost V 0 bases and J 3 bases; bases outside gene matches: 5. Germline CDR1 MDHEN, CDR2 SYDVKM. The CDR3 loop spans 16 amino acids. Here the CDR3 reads CASSLWGRGLYNEQFF. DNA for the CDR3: TGTGCCAGCAGTTTATGGGGGAGGGGCCTCTACAATGAGCAGTTCTTC.

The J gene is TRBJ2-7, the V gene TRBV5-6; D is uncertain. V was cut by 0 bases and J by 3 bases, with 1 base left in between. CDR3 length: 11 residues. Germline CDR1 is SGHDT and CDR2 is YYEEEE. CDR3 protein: CASSLVYEQYF. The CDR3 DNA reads TGTGCCAGCAGCTTGGTCTACGAGCAGTACTTC.

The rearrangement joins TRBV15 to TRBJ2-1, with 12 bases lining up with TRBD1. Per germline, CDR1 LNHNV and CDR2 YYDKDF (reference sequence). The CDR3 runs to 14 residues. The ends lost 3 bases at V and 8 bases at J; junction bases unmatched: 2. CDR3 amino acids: CATSSGTGGYEQFF. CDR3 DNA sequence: TGTGCCACCAGCAGCGGGACAGGGGGCTATGAGCAGTTCTTC.

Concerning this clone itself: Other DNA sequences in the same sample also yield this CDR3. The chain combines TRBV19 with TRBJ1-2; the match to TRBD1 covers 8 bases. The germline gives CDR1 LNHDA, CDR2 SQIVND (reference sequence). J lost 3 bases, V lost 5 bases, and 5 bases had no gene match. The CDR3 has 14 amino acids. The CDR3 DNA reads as TGTGCCAGTAGTGCGGACAGGGCGCACTATGGCTACACCTTC. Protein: CASSADRAHYGYTF.

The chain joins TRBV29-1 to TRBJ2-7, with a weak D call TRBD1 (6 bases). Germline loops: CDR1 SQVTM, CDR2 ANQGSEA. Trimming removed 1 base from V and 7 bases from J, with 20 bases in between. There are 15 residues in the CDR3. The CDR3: CSVEGVRTGLQEQYF. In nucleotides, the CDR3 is TGCAGCGTTGAAGGTGTTCGTACAGGGTTGCAAGAGCAGTACTTC.

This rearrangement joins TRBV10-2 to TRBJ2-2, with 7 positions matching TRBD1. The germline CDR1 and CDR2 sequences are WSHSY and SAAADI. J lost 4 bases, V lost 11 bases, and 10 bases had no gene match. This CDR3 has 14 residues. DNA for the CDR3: TGCGCCTCACACCGGGACAGCGTCACCGGGGAGCTGTTTTTT. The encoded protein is CASHRDSVTGELFF.

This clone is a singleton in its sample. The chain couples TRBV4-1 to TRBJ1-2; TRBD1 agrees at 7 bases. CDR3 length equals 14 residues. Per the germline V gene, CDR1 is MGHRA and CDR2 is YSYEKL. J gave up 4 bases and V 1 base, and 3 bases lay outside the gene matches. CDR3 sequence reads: CASSQGTGIYGYTF. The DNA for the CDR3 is TGCGCCAGCAGCCAAGGGACAGGTATCTATGGCTACACCTTC.

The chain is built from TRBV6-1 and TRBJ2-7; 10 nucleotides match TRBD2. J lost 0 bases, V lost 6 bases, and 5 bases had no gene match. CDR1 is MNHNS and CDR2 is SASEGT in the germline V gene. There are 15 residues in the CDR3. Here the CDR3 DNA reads TGTGCCAGCAGGGAGGGACTAGCGAGCTCCTACGAGCAGTACTTC. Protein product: CASREGLASSYEQYF.